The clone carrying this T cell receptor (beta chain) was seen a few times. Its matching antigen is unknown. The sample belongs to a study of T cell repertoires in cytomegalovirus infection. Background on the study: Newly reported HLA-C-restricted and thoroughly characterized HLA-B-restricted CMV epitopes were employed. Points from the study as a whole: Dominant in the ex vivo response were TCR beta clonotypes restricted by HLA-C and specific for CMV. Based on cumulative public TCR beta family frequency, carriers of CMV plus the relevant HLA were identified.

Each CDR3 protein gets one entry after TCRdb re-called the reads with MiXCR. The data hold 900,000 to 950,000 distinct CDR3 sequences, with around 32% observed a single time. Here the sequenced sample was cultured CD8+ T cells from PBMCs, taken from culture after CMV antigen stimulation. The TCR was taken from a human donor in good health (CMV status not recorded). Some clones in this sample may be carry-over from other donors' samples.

CDR3 sequence reads: CATSAGGTDTQYF. CDR3 sequence (DNA): TGTGCCACCAGTGCGGGGGGCACAGATACGCAGTATTTT. This rearrangement joins TRBV24-1 to TRBJ2-3; D is perhaps TRBD2 (6 bases). The CDR3 contains 13 residues. Per germline, CDR1 KGHDR and CDR2 SFDVKD. Deletions cut 5 bases from V and 1 base from J, with 6 bases between.